This T cell receptor (beta chain) was sequenced in a study of control samples from healthy donors and cancer patients. The assay was immunoSEQ multiplex PCR, and TCRdb's table has in-frame clones only and misses some. The repertoire consists of 98,000 or so clones, with about 85% occurring once and the leading ten covering around 15%. From germline, CDR1 is MNHEY and CDR2 SVGAGI. V shed 4 bases and J 7 bases; nucleotides not matched to a gene: 9. This CDR3 has 15 residues. This clone was found a few times. The chain combines TRBV6-5 with TRBJ1-5; 8 bases are a match to TRBD1. Sequencing was carried out using blood. This TCR was sampled from a woman aged 65 to 85 in good health. CDR3: CASSSSGGVGQPQHF. The CDR3, as DNA: TGTGCCAGCAGTTCATCAGGGGGCGTGGGCCAGCCCCAGCATTTT.